These 23 T cell receptor beta chains came from one sample sequenced in a study of CD8+ T cells in alopecia areata. RNA was extracted and reverse transcribed into cDNA as the sequencing template. TCRdb's table, derived via immunoSEQ multiplex PCR, lists solely in-frame clones and lacks some. The sample holds about 220,000 clones; more than 45% are singletons and the top ten take more than 1.5%. Treatment specified: oral pan-JAK inhibitor, 5-10 mg twice daily. The sequencing here drew on CD4+ T cells sorted from blood, taken at week 4, from a patient treated with tofacitinib. These TCRs come from a human donor with alopecia areata.

V and J are TRBV19 and TRBJ1-6; 7 bases line up with TRBD1. This CDR3 has 14 amino acids. V was pared by 7 bases and J by 10 bases, with 10 bases of the junction left unmatched. Germline CDR1 LNHDA, CDR2 SQIVND (reference sequence). The CDR3 protein is CASKTGRGWSPLHF. CDR3 DNA: TGTGCCAGTAAAACAGGCAGGGGGTGGTCACCCCTCCACTTT.

The chain has TRBV29-1 and TRBJ1-2, with 8 bases identical to TRBD1. The germline gives CDR1 SQVTM, CDR2 ANQGSEA. J gave up 7 bases and V 4 bases, and 11 bases lay outside the gene matches. This CDR3 comprises 14 residues. CDR3 in amino acids: CSVVGRQGAVGYTF. In DNA, the CDR3 is TGCAGCGTTGTGGGGAGGCAGGGGGCGGTTGGCTACACCTTC.

The rearrangement links TRBV9 to TRBJ1-6, with D maybe TRBD1 (5 bases). This CDR3 has 14 amino acids. Germline CDR1 reads SGDLS; CDR2 reads YYNGEE. Deletions cut 5 bases from V and 6 bases from J, with 12 bases between. CDR3 residues: CASSAQGSNSPLHF. The DNA for the CDR3 is TGTGCCAGCAGTGCTCAGGGATCTAATTCACCCCTCCACTTT.

This clone was detected a few times. The chain has TRBV7-2 and TRBJ2-5; TRBD2 aligns across 10 bases. Trimming cost V 5 bases and J 3 bases; bases outside gene matches: 12. This CDR3 is built from 17 residues. CDR1 and CDR2 from the germline V gene are SGHTA and FQGNSA. This chain's CDR3 is CASSKIISGGSKETQYF. CDR3 in DNA: TGTGCCAGCAGCAAGATAATTAGCGGGGGGTCTAAAGAGACCCAGTACTTC.

The genes are TRBV7-6 and TRBJ1-6; a possible D gene is TRBD1 (5 bases). V lost 2 bases to trimming and J lost 10 bases, with 12 bases between them. Germline assignment: CDR1 SGHVS and CDR2 FNYEAQ. CDR3 length: 14 amino acids. CDR3 sequence: CASSLQGGSSPLHF. CDR3 nucleotides: TGTGCCAGCAGCTTACAGGGTGGAAGCTCACCCCTCCACTTT. The full variable domain, in which reference TRBV7-6 and TRBJ1-6 provide the parts outside the CDR3, is GAGVSQSPRYKVTKRGQDVALRCDPISGHVSLYWYRQALGQGPEFLTYFNYEAQQDKSGLPNDRFSAERPEGSISTLTIQRTEQRDSAMYRCASSLQGGSSPLHFGNGTRLTVT.

The V gene is TRBV27, the J gene TRBJ2-1, with 9 positions matching TRBD2. CDR1 and CDR2 from the germline V gene are MNHEY and SMNVEV (reference sequence). The junction had 10 bases not matched to a gene; V was cut back by 3 bases and J by 7 bases. The CDR3 length is 16 residues. CDR3 region: CASSLGPAGGSNEQFF. CDR3 nucleotide sequence: TGTGCCAGCAGTTTGGGACCAGCGGGGGGCTCGAATGAGCAGTTCTTC.

The rearrangement links TRBV5-6 to TRBJ1-2, with TRBD1 matching 7 bases. This CDR3 comprises 15 residues. The trim removed 0 bases at V and 5 bases at J, leaving 7 bases unmatched. The germline V gene has CDR1 SGHDT and CDR2 YYEEEE. Here the CDR3 reads CASSLEGQLNYGYTF. The CDR3 DNA reads TGTGCCAGCAGCTTGGAGGGACAGCTGAATTATGGCTACACCTTC.

V gene TRBV29-1 combines with J gene TRBJ1-2; TRBD1 matches at 9 bases. The CDR3 is made up of 13 amino acids. With 4 bases clipped from V and 2 bases from J, the junction kept 2 bases outside the gene matches. Per the germline V gene, CDR1 is SQVTM and CDR2 is ANQGSEA. The CDR3 here is CSVVGTGNYGYTF. Written as DNA, the CDR3 is TGCAGCGTTGTGGGGACAGGGAACTATGGCTACACCTTC.

The chain is built from TRBV29-1 and TRBJ1-1; no reliable D call. V dropped 4 bases and J dropped 0 bases, with 9 bases sitting between them. The CDR3 totals 13 residues. Germline lookup yields CDR1 SQVTM and CDR2 ANQGSEA. CDR3 DNA sequence: TGCAGCGTTGCCCGACTACTGAACACTGAAGCTTTCTTT. Encoded protein: CSVARLLNTEAFF. Together with reference TRBV29-1 and TRBJ1-1, the CDR3 gives the full variable domain: SAVISQKPSRDICQRGTSLTIQCQVDSQVTMMFWYRQQPGQSLTLIATANQGSEATYESGFVIDKFPISRPNLTFSTLTVSNMSPEDSSIYLCSVARLLNTEAFFGQGTRLTVV.

The chain links TRBV5-1 to TRBJ1-2; D possibly corresponds to TRBD1 (5 bases). Germline CDR1 is SGHRS and CDR2 is YFSETQ. The CDR3 consists of 14 residues. Trimming took off 4 bases at V and 3 bases at J, with 13 bases between the two ends. The CDR3 DNA reads as TGCGCCAGCAGCGTTGGGCCGGGGGACTATGGCTACACCTTC. This translates into CASSVGPGDYGYTF. Drawing the rest from reference TRBV5-1 and TRBJ1-2, the complete variable domain is KAGVTQTPRYLIKTRGQQVTLSCSPISGHRSVSWYQQTPGQGLQFLFEYFSETQRNKGNFPGRFSGRQFSNSRSEMNVSTLELGDSALYLCASSVGPGDYGYTFGSGTRLTVV.

The chain has TRBV2 and TRBJ2-7; a possible D gene is TRBD1 (6 bases). CDR1 and CDR2 from the germline V gene are SNHLY and FYNNEI. Trimming removed 0 bases from V and 2 bases from J, with 11 bases in between. This CDR3 has 15 amino acids. CDR3 region: CASSEALNRAYEQYF. The DNA of the CDR3 is TGTGCCAGCAGTGAAGCGCTCAACAGGGCCTACGAGCAGTACTTC.

The chain combines TRBV27 with TRBJ2-2, with no clear D. Germline V gives CDR1 MNHEY, CDR2 SMNVEV (reference sequence). The CDR3 is made up of 12 amino acids. V gave up 3 bases and J gave up 6 bases, with 5 bases separating them. CDR3 coding DNA: TGTGCCAGCAGTTTGTTCCCCGGGGAGCTGTTTTTT. This sequence encodes CASSLFPGELFF.

This clone was recorded a few times. This chain uses TRBV6-1 with TRBJ2-7, with D perhaps assigned TRBD1 or TRBD2 (6 bases each). The V and J ends lost 5 bases and 4 bases respectively, with 12 bases between them. Germline V CDR1 and CDR2: MNHNS, SASEGT. This CDR3 is 13 amino acids long. The CDR3 is CASSRGPVYEQYF. Written as DNA, the CDR3 is TGTGCCAGCAGTCGGGGGCCCGTTTACGAGCAGTACTTC.

This chain links TRBV19 with TRBJ1-2, with D possibly TRBD1 on 6 matching bases. V was clipped by 5 bases and J by 7 bases, with 20 bases between them. CDR3 length equals 15 residues. Germline assignment: CDR1 LNHDA and CDR2 SQIVND (reference sequence). In DNA form, the CDR3 reads TGTGCCAGTAGTCACGTCAAGGGGGAATATTCTGGCTACACCTTC. Amino acid sequence: CASSHVKGEYSGYTF.

The rearrangement uses TRBV5-1 and TRBJ2-4; D possibly uses TRBD1 or TRBD2 (5 bases each). The germline V and J ends were trimmed by 0 bases and 9 bases, with 7 bases remaining between them. Germline V gene lookup returns CDR1 SGHRS and CDR2 YFSETQ. The CDR3 spans 12 residues. The CDR3 DNA is TGCGCCAGCAGCTTGGCTGGGGGCATTCAGTACTTC. It is translated as CASSLAGGIQYF.

This sequence joins TRBV29-1 and TRBJ1-4; tentative D call: TRBD1 (6 bases). Deletions cut 7 bases from V and 8 bases from J, with 17 bases between. The CDR3 runs to 13 residues. Looked up from germline, CDR1 is SQVTM and CDR2 is ANQGSEA. CDR3 sequence (DNA): TGCAGCGGGACATGGGGGGCGCAGGAAAAACTGTTTTTT. It encodes CSGTWGAQEKLFF.

This clone was seen at least ten times. The chain joins TRBV7-6 to TRBJ2-2, with D perhaps matching TRBD2 (6 bases). The V end lost 1 base, the J end lost 3 bases, and 12 bases lay between the germline ends. CDR1 and CDR2 (germline): SGHVS, FNYEAQ. The length of the CDR3 is 16 residues. CDR3 loop: CASSLGTKLYTGELFF. CDR3 DNA: TGTGCCAGCAGCTTAGGGACTAAGCTTTACACCGGGGAGCTGTTTTTT.

This clone was seen only once. The chain employs TRBV15 and TRBJ1-5; the D gene is possibly TRBD1 (6 bases). V lost 5 bases and J 1 base, leaving 9 bases between the germline ends. The V gene's germline CDR1 is LNHNV and CDR2 YYDKDF (reference sequence). This CDR3 contains 14 residues. As DNA, the CDR3 is TGTGCCACCAGCGGGGGACAAAGCAATCAGCCCCAGCATTTT. Encoded protein: CATSGGQSNQPQHF.

V and J are TRBV7-2 and TRBJ1-1, with TRBD1 matching 7 bases. The J segment lost 5 bases and the V segment lost 7 bases, leaving 7 bases of the junction unmatched. Germline V gene sequence: CDR1 SGHTA, CDR2 FQGNSA. This CDR3 has 13 amino acids. The CDR3 DNA follows: TGTGCCAGCACCCCGACAGGGAAGACTGAAGCTTTCTTT. The encoded protein is CASTPTGKTEAFF.

The chain employs TRBV2 and TRBJ1-1, with 9 bases matching TRBD1. J gave up 5 bases and V 6 bases, and 7 bases lay outside the gene matches. Germline CDR1 reads SNHLY; CDR2 reads FYNNEI. The CDR3 length is 14 residues. In DNA, the CDR3 is TGTGCCAGCAGCAAACAGGGGGCGCGGACTGAAGCTTTCTTT. It is translated as CASSKQGARTEAFF.

The genes are TRBV7-2 and TRBJ1-5; 9 bases match TRBD1. J was trimmed by 6 bases and V by 6 bases; bases with no gene match: 6. The CDR3 runs to 14 residues. CDR1 SGHTA and CDR2 FQGNSA come from the germline V gene. CDR3: CASSITGGGQPQHF. In nucleotides, the CDR3 is TGTGCCAGCAGTATTACAGGGGGCGGTCAGCCCCAGCATTTT.

This chain uses TRBV29-1 with TRBJ2-1, with TRBD1 matching over 8 bases. Germline V CDR1 and CDR2: SQVTM, ANQGSEA. This CDR3 comprises 14 residues. Trimming at V came to 4 bases and at J to 3 bases, leaving 5 bases not matched to a gene. In nucleotides, the CDR3 is TGCAGCGTTGCGGCAGGGGGCGTCTACAATGAGCAGTTCTTC. Its protein product is CSVAAGGVYNEQFF.

For this clone: The same CDR3 is also encoded by other DNA sequences in this sample. V is TRBV2 and J is TRBJ1-4, with a weak D call TRBD1 (6 bases). The CDR3 is made up of 13 amino acids. CDR1 is SNHLY and CDR2 is FYNNEI in the germline V gene. V was trimmed by 4 bases and J by 5 bases, leaving 8 bases between them. CDR3 nucleotides: TGTGCCAGCAGTGGGCAGGGGAATGAAAAACTGTTTTTT. Its protein is CASSGQGNEKLFF.